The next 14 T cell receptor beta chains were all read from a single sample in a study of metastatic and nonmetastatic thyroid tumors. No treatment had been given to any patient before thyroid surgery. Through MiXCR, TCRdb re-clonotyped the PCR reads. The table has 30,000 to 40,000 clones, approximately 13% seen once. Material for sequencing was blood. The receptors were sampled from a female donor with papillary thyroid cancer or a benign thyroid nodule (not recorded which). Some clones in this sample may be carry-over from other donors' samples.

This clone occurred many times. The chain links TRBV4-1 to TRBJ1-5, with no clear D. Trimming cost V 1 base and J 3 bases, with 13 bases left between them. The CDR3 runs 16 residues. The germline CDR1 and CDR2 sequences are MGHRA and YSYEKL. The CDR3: CASSQAMTEYNQPQHF. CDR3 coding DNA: TGCGCCAGCAGCCAAGCGATGACCGAGTACAATCAGCCCCAGCATTTT.

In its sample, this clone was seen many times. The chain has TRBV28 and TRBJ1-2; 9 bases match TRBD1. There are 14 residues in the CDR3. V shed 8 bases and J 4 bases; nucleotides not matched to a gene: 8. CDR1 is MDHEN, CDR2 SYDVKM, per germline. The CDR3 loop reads CASGQGMGSYGYTF. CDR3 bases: TGTGCCAGCGGACAGGGGATGGGTTCCTATGGCTACACCTTC.

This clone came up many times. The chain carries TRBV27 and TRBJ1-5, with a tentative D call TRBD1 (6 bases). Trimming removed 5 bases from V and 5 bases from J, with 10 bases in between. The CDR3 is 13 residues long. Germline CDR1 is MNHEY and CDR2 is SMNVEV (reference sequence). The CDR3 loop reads CASSQDRYQPQHF. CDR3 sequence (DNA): TGTGCCAGCAGTCAAGACAGGTATCAGCCCCAGCATTTT.

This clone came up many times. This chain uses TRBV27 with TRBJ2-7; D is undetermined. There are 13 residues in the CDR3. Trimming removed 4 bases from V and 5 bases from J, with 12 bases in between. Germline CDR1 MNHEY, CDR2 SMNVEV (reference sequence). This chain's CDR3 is CASSWGSFDEQYF. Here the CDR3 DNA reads TGTGCCAGCAGTTGGGGTAGTTTTGACGAGCAGTACTTC.

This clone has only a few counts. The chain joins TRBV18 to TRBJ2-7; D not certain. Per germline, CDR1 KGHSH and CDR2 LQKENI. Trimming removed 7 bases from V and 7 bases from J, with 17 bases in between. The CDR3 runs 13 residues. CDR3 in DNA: TGTGCCAGCTTCCTGACTGTACCCCGGGAGCAGTACTTC. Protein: CASFLTVPREQYF. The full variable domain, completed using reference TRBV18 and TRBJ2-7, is NAGVMQNPRHLVRRRGQEARLRCSPMKGHSHVYWYRQLPEEGLKFMVYLQKENIIDESGMPKERFSAEFPKEGPSILRIQQVVRGDSAAYFCASFLTVPREQYFGPGTRLTVT.

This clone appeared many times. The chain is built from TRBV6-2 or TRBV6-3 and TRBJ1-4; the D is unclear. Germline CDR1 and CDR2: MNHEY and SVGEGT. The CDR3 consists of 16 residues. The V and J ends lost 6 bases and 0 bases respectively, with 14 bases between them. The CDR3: CASSPNVVTTNEKLFF. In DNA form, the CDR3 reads TGTGCCAGCAGCCCGAACGTGGTCACAACTAATGAAAAACTGTTTTTT.

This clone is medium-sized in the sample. DNA of the CDR3: TGTGCCAGCAAATTTGGGAGTAGAGAGCAGTTCTTC. Encoded protein: CASKFGSREQFF. The chain recombines TRBV6-1 with TRBJ2-1; D possibly corresponds to TRBD2 (5 bases). Germline V gene sequence: CDR1 MNHNS, CDR2 SASEGT. The CDR3 contains 12 residues. With 7 bases removed from V and 10 bases from J, the gap between germline ends came to 14 bases.

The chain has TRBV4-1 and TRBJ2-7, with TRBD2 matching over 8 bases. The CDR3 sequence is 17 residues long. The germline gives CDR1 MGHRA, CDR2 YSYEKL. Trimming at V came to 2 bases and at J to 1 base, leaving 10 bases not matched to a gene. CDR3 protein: CASSQHSTSGTSYEQYF. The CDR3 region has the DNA TGCGCCAGCAGCCAACACTCCACTAGCGGAACTTCCTACGAGCAGTACTTC.

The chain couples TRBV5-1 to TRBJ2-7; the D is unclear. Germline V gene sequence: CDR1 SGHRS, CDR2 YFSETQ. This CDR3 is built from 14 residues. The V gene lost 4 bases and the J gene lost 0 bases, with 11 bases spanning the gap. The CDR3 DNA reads TGCGCCAGCAGCCCTGGTGCCTACTCCTACGAGCAGTACTTC. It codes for CASSPGAYSYEQYF.

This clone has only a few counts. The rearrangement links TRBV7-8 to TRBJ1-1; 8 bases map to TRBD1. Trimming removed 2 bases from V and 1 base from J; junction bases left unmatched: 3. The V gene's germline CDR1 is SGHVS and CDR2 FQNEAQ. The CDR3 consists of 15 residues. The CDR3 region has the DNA TGTGCCAGCAGCTTATTTGGGACAGGGAACACTGAAGCTTTCTTT. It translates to CASSLFGTGNTEAFF.

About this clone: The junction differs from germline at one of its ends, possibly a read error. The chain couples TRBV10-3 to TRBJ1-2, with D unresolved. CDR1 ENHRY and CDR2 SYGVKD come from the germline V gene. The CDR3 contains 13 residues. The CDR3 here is CSISEGAVNGDTF. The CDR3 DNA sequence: TGTTCCATCAGTGAAGGTGCCGTGAATGGCGACACCTTC.

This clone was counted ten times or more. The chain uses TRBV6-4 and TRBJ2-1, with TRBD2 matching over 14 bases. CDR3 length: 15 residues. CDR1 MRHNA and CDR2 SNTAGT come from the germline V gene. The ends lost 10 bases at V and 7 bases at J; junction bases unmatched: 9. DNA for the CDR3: TGTGCCACCCAAAAGGGACTAGCGGGAGATAATGAGCAGTTCTTC. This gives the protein CATQKGLAGDNEQFF.

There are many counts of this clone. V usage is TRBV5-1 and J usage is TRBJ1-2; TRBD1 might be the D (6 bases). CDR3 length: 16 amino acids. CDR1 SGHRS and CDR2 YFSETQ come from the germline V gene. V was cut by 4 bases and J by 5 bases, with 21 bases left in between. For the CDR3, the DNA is TGCGCCAGCAGCCCGACCTTGAGGACAGAGCTATATGGCTACACCTTC. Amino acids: CASSPTLRTELYGYTF.

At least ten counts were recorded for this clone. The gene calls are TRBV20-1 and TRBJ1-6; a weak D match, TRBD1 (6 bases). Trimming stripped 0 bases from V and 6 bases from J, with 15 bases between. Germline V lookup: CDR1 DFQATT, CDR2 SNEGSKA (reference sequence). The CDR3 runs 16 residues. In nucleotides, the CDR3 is TGCAGTGCTAGAGATATCGTAGGACAGACTAATTCACCCCTCCACTTT. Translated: CSARDIVGQTNSPLHF.